This T cell receptor (beta chain) is from a study of T cells in Graves' hyperthyroidism and ophthalmopathy. Findings of the study overall: Blood held most thyroid clonotypes expanded above 0.001 frequency. Ophthalmopathy was identified by the model a median approximately six months ahead of onset.

The hyperthyroidism patients had all been newly diagnosed, and their disease duration was under 2 months. Their ages ranged from 18 to 65 years. The diagnostic basis comprised clinical symptoms, serum thyroxine and TRAb, thyroid ultrasound and orbital computed tomography. Template material for amplifying TCR beta CDR3 regions consisted of RNA transcripts. The primer set for the first-round RT-PCR of the TCR CDR3 was HTBI. TCRdb ran MiXCR on the multiplex PCR reads and lists one entry per CDR3 protein. There are about 380,000 distinct CDR3 sequences in the sample; less than 15% occur only once, and around 21% lies in the top ten. This clonotype was counted ten times or more. The antigen remains unidentified. The CDR3 contains 12 residues. The germline CDR1 and CDR2 sequences are SGHAT and FQNNGV. V was trimmed by 5 bases and J by 4 bases, leaving 6 bases between them.

This TCR derives from a man aged 25 to 40 with Graves' hyperthyroidism that later progressed to Graves' ophthalmopathy. The chain employs TRBV11-2 and TRBJ2-1; D is unclear. Sequencing was carried out using blood. The CDR3 DNA follows: TGTGCCAGCAGCGTCGAGTACAATGAGCAGTTCTTC. It specifies CASSVEYNEQFF.